Following are 9 T cell receptor beta chains from one sample sequenced in a study of T cell changes during pregnancy in multiple sclerosis. The protocol was immunoSEQ multiplex PCR, while the TCRdb copy is restricted to in-frame clones and leaves out a portion. The sample carries roughly 46,000 clones, 90% to 95% recorded once. The input for sequencing was CD8+ T cells from peripheral blood mononuclear cells, taken in the first trimester of pregnancy. The origin of the receptors is a female donor with multiple sclerosis, enrolled in a pregnancy study.

This clone was counted once. The chain joins TRBV27 to TRBJ2-5; 10 nucleotides agree with TRBD1. The CDR3 loop spans 16 amino acids. Germline CDR1 MNHEY, CDR2 SMNVEV (reference sequence). The trim removed 3 bases at V and 5 bases at J, leaving 9 bases unmatched. This chain's CDR3 is CASSLVTGGDWETQYF. The CDR3 DNA sequence: TGTGCCAGCAGTTTGGTGACAGGGGGCGATTGGGAGACCCAGTACTTC.

V gene TRBV5-1 combines with J gene TRBJ2-1; no firm D call. This CDR3 comprises 13 residues. Germline values: CDR1 SGHRS, CDR2 YFSETQ. The V end was cut by 1 base, the J end by 3 bases, with 5 bases between. The CDR3 loop is CASSLHSYNEQFF. DNA for the CDR3: TGCGCCAGCAGCTTGCACAGCTACAATGAGCAGTTCTTC.

There are a few counts of this clone. The rearrangement uses TRBV7-9 and TRBJ1-5, with no clear D. The V gene lost 3 bases and the J gene lost 4 bases, with 10 bases spanning the gap. The CDR3 length is 14 residues. CDR1 is SEHNR, CDR2 FQNEAQ, per germline (reference sequence). In nucleotides, the CDR3 is TGTGCCAGCAGCTTGAGCGAGGGTAATCAGCCCCAGCATTTT. Amino acid sequence: CASSLSEGNQPQHF.

This clone came up once. V usage is TRBV15 and J usage is TRBJ2-7; D possibly corresponds to TRBD1 (5 bases). V lost 5 bases, J lost 9 bases, and 23 bases lay in between. The CDR3 extends over 15 amino acids. Germline V gives CDR1 LNHNV, CDR2 YYDKDF (reference sequence). In DNA, the CDR3 is TGTGCCACCAGCCGGTCGAAGGGGTCAACATCTTTGCAGTACTTC. Amino acid sequence: CATSRSKGSTSLQYF.

The chain employs TRBV7-9 and TRBJ1-1; weak D call: TRBD1 (5 bases). This CDR3 spans 14 amino acids. The germline V gene encodes CDR1 SEHNR and CDR2 FQNEAQ (reference sequence). The V end lost 5 bases, the J end lost 5 bases, and 15 bases lay between the germline ends. The DNA for the CDR3 is TGTGCCAGCAGCCCCTGGGCCGGGGGGACTGAAGCTTTCTTT. Translation gives CASSPWAGGTEAFF. The variable domain in full, with the rest retrieved from reference TRBV7-9 and TRBJ1-1, is DTGVSQNPRHKITKRGQNVTFRCDPISEHNRLYWYRQTLGQGPEFLTYFQNEAQLEKSRLLSDRFSAERPKGSFSTLEIQRTEQGDSAMYLCASSPWAGGTEAFFGQGTRLTVV.

This rearrangement joins TRBV2 to TRBJ2-2; D gene unclear. V was pared by 0 bases and J by 3 bases, with 11 bases between. Germline V gene data show CDR1 as SNHLY and CDR2 as FYNNEI. The CDR3 is made up of 16 amino acids. The CDR3 reads CASSEATVLHTGELFF. CDR3 sequence (DNA): TGTGCCAGCAGTGAAGCCACAGTATTACACACCGGGGAGCTGTTTTTT.

The chain combines TRBV25-1 with TRBJ2-1; 10 bases agree with TRBD2. There are 14 residues in the CDR3. Germline V gene data show CDR1 as MGHDK and CDR2 as SYGVNS. V trimming: 6 bases; J trimming: 8 bases; junction bases outside the gene matches: 7. The CDR3 sequence: CASRSSGSRDEQFF. CDR3 DNA sequence: TGTGCCAGCAGATCTAGCGGGAGTAGGGATGAGCAGTTCTTC. The full variable domain, its missing parts supplied by reference TRBV25-1 and TRBJ2-1, is EADIYQTPRYLVIGTGKKITLECSQTMGHDKMYWYQQDPGMELHLIHYSYGVNSTEKGDLSSESTVSRIRTEHFPLTLESARPSHTSQYLCASRSSGSRDEQFFGPGTRLTVL.

The rearrangement uses TRBV4-3 and TRBJ1-6; weak D call: TRBD1 (5 bases). This CDR3 region has 15 residues. From germline, CDR1 is LGHNA and CDR2 YSLEER. Trimming left V 0 bases short and J 7 bases short, with 10 bases between. CDR3 nucleotide sequence: TGCGCCAGCAGCCAAGACACAGGCCGCAATTCACCCCTCCACTTT. Its protein product is CASSQDTGRNSPLHF.

The genes are TRBV28 and TRBJ2-1; D remains ambiguous. This CDR3 has 13 amino acids. The ends were cut back, 3 bases at V and 3 bases at J, with 6 bases in the middle. CDR1 and CDR2 from the germline V gene are MDHEN and SYDVKM. CDR3 bases: TGTGCCAGCAGTTTCCCGTTCTACAATGAGCAGTTCTTC. Its protein product is CASSFPFYNEQFF.